This passage covers 23 T cell receptor beta chains from one sample sequenced in a study of cytomegalovirus exposure and HLA in healthy donors. Use of 60 Vbeta and 13 Jbeta primers characterized the PCR. Clones were sequenced by immunoSEQ multiplex PCR, and TCRdb holds only the in-frame ones, with some missing. The table shows tens of thousands of clones, with roughly 74% occurring only once. Sample: PBMCs. These receptors all stem from a middle-aged man in good health and CMV-seronegative.

This clone was seen only a few times. The chain employs TRBV10-3 and TRBJ1-1; 7 bases match TRBD1. Germline loops: CDR1 ENHRY, CDR2 SYGVKD. The CDR3 length is 15 residues. V was clipped by 3 bases and J by 5 bases; unmatched bases: 9. For the CDR3, the DNA is TGTGCCATCAGTGATCATAAGGGGGCGCGAACTGAAGCTTTCTTT. Its translation is CAISDHKGARTEAFF.

CDR3: CASSLIAGSTYEQYF. The CDR3 bases are TGTGCCAGCAGTTTAATCGCAGGGTCTACCTACGAGCAGTACTTC. The genes are TRBV28 and TRBJ2-7; maybe TRBD1 (5 bases). The CDR3 covers 15 residues. The V gene's germline CDR1 is MDHEN and CDR2 SYDVKM. The V end was cut by 2 bases, the J end by 2 bases, with 13 bases between.

This clone was observed a few times. The chain employs TRBV28 and TRBJ1-2; 7 bases are shared with TRBD1. Germline V gene lookup returns CDR1 MDHEN and CDR2 SYDVKM. After removal of 9 bases from V and 4 bases from J, the junction contained 17 bases not matched to a gene. This CDR3 has 16 residues. CDR3: CASVIGTDQGSYGYTF. CDR3 DNA sequence: TGTGCCAGTGTCATCGGGACAGACCAGGGAAGCTATGGCTACACCTTC.

The V call is TRBV5-6, the J call TRBJ2-7; tentative D call: TRBD2 (6 bases). This CDR3 contains 15 residues. Trimming left V 7 bases short and J 5 bases short, with 22 bases between. The germline V gene has CDR1 SGHDT and CDR2 YYEEEE. Written as DNA, the CDR3 is TGTGCCAGCTCCCGGGGAGGAATCCCTCCCCACGAGCAGTACTTC. The encoded protein is CASSRGGIPPHEQYF.

The V call is TRBV4-1, the J call TRBJ1-1; 8 nucleotides align to TRBD1. Germline trimming cut 2 bases from V and 4 bases from J; bases unmatched to any gene: 9. Per the germline V gene, CDR1 is MGHRA and CDR2 is YSYEKL. The CDR3 loop spans 16 amino acids. This CDR3 reads CASSQPNRGRGTEAFF. The CDR3 nucleotides are TGCGCCAGCAGCCAACCGAACAGGGGGAGGGGCACTGAAGCTTTCTTT.

V is TRBV5-6 and J is TRBJ2-1, with TRBD2 identical over 8 bases. This CDR3 contains 15 residues. CDR1 and CDR2 (germline): SGHDT, YYEEEE. V dropped 7 bases and J dropped 8; count of bases not matched to a gene: 14. The chain's CDR3 is CASSREREIPDEQFF. CDR3 nucleotides: TGTGCCAGCTCCAGGGAGCGGGAGATTCCGGATGAGCAGTTCTTC.

V gene TRBV28 combines with J gene TRBJ1-2; 7 nucleotides match TRBD1. The CDR3 sequence is 14 residues long. J gave up 4 bases and V 3 bases, and 5 bases lay outside the gene matches. Per germline, CDR1 MDHEN and CDR2 SYDVKM. The CDR3 region is CASSFLQGSYGYTF. CDR3 nucleotide sequence: TGTGCCAGCAGTTTCCTACAGGGGTCCTATGGCTACACCTTC.

The rearrangement joins TRBV29-1 to TRBJ2-7; 9 bases are a match to TRBD1. The germline V gene has CDR1 SQVTM and CDR2 ANQGSEA. Trimming took 5 bases from V and 1 from J; bases not matched to a gene: 6. The CDR3 is made up of 14 amino acids. CDR3 sequence (DNA): TGCAGCGTTCTAGACAGGGGGGTTTCCTACGAGCAGTACTTC. Protein product: CSVLDRGVSYEQYF.

Only a few counts were recorded for this clone. V and J are TRBV5-8 and TRBJ1-3, with TRBD1 identical over 8 bases. Trimming removed 4 bases from V and 11 bases from J; junction bases left unmatched: 14. Germline V gives CDR1 SGHTS, CDR2 YDEGEE. This CDR3 is built from 15 residues. The CDR3 DNA follows: TGTGCCAGCAGCCCCGGTGGGACAGGCGTCCTTTCCATATATTTT. It translates to CASSPGGTGVLSIYF.

V usage is TRBV18 and J usage is TRBJ2-3; D gene ambiguous. The CDR3 has 15 amino acids. Deletions cut 1 base from V and 0 bases from J, with 8 bases between. Germline lookup yields CDR1 KGHSH and CDR2 LQKENI. CDR3 amino acids: CASSPLPHSTDTQYF. The CDR3 DNA is TGTGCCAGCTCACCACTACCACATAGCACAGATACGCAGTATTTT.

The chain is built from TRBV6-1 and TRBJ2-1; 8 bases map to TRBD1. The CDR3 totals 15 residues. The germline gives CDR1 MNHNS, CDR2 SASEGT. V shed 6 bases, J shed 3 bases, and the junction held 7 bases outside the gene matches. The CDR3, as DNA: TGTGCCAGCAGGTACGGACAGGGCTACTACAATGAGCAGTTCTTC. It is translated as CASRYGQGYYNEQFF.

The CDR3: CASSLAGWDVYEQYF. The CDR3 coding sequence is TGCGCCAGCAGCTTGGCGGGATGGGATGTCTACGAGCAGTACTTC. The gene calls are TRBV5-1 and TRBJ2-7; tentatively, D is TRBD2 (5 bases). The CDR3 loop spans 15 amino acids. With 0 bases removed from V and 3 bases from J, the gap between germline ends came to 13 bases. Germline CDR1 SGHRS, CDR2 YFSETQ.

The chain links TRBV27 to TRBJ2-7; D is possibly TRBD2 (6 bases). V was cut by 0 bases and J by 3 bases, with 9 bases left in between. CDR3 size: 14 residues. Per germline, CDR1 MNHEY and CDR2 SMNVEV (reference sequence). CDR3 sequence: CASSLSFGGYEQYF. CDR3 sequence (DNA): TGTGCCAGCAGTTTATCCTTCGGGGGCTACGAGCAGTACTTC.

This clone was seen only a few times. The V call is TRBV28, the J call TRBJ2-2; 8 positions match TRBD2. Per the germline V gene, CDR1 is MDHEN and CDR2 is SYDVKM. The CDR3 spans 18 residues. V gave up 7 bases and J gave up 7 bases; unmatched junction bases: 20. The DNA of the CDR3 is TGTGCCAGCAAATCGGGGAGCGGGAGAGCTCCCTTAGGCGGGGAGCTGTTTTTT. It encodes CASKSGSGRAPLGGELFF.

J is TRBJ2-7 and V is TRBV29-1; no clear D gene. V lost 4 bases and J lost 1, with 11 bases in between. The CDR3 is made up of 13 amino acids. CDR1 is SQVTM and CDR2 is ANQGSEA in the germline V gene. CDR3 sequence: CSVGRWRSYEQYF. The CDR3 nucleotides are TGCAGCGTTGGGAGATGGAGATCCTACGAGCAGTACTTC.

This chain connects TRBV7-8 to TRBJ1-2, with D perhaps TRBD1 (6 bases). CDR3 length: 14 amino acids. Germline CDR1 reads SGHVS; CDR2 reads FQNEAQ. V gave up 5 bases and J gave up 11 bases, with 21 bases separating them. In nucleotides, the CDR3 is TGTGCCAGCAGCGGGACGAGGACAGCGCAGGTGTACACCTTC. Translation: CASSGTRTAQVYTF.

The gene calls are TRBV9 and TRBJ2-2; D not resolved. CDR1 is SGDLS, CDR2 YYNGEE, per germline. The CDR3 runs 12 residues. Trimming took off 4 bases at V and 7 bases at J, with 8 bases between the two ends. CDR3 bases: TGTGCCAGCAGCCCAACTTACGGGGAGCTGTTTTTT. It translates to CASSPTYGELFF.

This clone occurred a few times. This same CDR3 is encoded by further DNA sequences in the sample. This chain joins TRBV30 and TRBJ2-5; a weak D match, TRBD1 (5 bases). Germline-derived CDR1 and CDR2 are GTSNPN and SVGIG (reference sequence). V lost 0 bases and J 5 bases, leaving 10 bases between the germline ends. This CDR3 has 13 amino acids. CDR3 sequence reads: CAWSVRVRETQYF. In nucleotides, the CDR3 is TGTGCCTGGAGTGTCAGGGTTAGGGAGACCCAGTACTTC.

The chain recombines TRBV28 with TRBJ1-2; 9 bases fit TRBD1. Germline V lookup: CDR1 MDHEN, CDR2 SYDVKM. This CDR3 has 16 amino acids. Trimming removed 2 bases from V and 1 base from J; junction bases left unmatched: 5. The DNA for the CDR3 is TGTGCCAGCAGTTTAGGGGGACAGGGACTTAACTATGGCTACACCTTC. Translation: CASSLGGQGLNYGYTF.

The gene calls are TRBV2 and TRBJ1-5, with 8 bases aligning to TRBD1. The germline V gene has CDR1 SNHLY and CDR2 FYNNEI. CDR3 length: 16 amino acids. The ends lost 4 bases at V and 9 bases at J; junction bases unmatched: 14. The DNA for the CDR3 is TGTGCCAGCAGTGTTCTCCCCGTGACTGGGACAGGGCCCCAGCATTTT. Translation gives CASSVLPVTGTGPQHF.

CDR3 bases: TGTGCCTGGAGTGTCGGTAGACTTTCGCGCTCTGGGGCCAACGTCCTGACTTTC. Amino acid sequence: CAWSVGRLSRSGANVLTF. The chain carries TRBV30 and TRBJ2-6, with D unresolved. Germline V gene lookup returns CDR1 GTSNPN and CDR2 SVGIG (reference sequence). V lost 0 bases and J lost 0, with 15 bases in between. The CDR3 loop spans 18 amino acids.

In its sample, this clone was seen a few times. This rearrangement joins TRBV29-1 to TRBJ2-5; 9 nucleotides align to TRBD1. V lost 4 bases, J lost 3 bases, and 6 bases stayed unmatched. CDR1 is SQVTM, CDR2 ANQGSEA, per germline. The CDR3 is 14 amino acids. The CDR3 region is CSVGGTGQKETQYF. The CDR3 region has the DNA TGCAGCGTTGGCGGGACAGGGCAAAAAGAGACCCAGTACTTC.

The V call is TRBV30, the J call TRBJ2-3, with 16 bases lining up with TRBD2. The germline V gene has CDR1 GTSNPN and CDR2 SVGIG (reference sequence). This CDR3 region has 18 residues. The J segment lost 0 bases and the V segment lost 2 bases, leaving 5 bases of the junction unmatched. The CDR3 DNA follows: TGTGCCTGGAGTAAGGGACTAGCGGGAGGGCGTAGCACAGATACGCAGTATTTT. It yields the protein CAWSKGLAGGRSTDTQYF.